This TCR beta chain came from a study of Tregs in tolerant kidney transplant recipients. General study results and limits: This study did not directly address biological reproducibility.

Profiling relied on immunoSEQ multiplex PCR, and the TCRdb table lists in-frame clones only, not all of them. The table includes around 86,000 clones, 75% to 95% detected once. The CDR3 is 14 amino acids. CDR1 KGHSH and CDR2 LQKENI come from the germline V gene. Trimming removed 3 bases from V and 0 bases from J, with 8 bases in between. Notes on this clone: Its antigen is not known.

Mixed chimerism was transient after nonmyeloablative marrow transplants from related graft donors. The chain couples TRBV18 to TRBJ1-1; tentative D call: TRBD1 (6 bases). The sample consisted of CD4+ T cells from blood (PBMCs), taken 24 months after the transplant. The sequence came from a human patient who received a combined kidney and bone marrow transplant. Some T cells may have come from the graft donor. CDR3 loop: CASSPTGMNTEAFF. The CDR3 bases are TGTGCCAGCTCACCGACAGGAATGAACACTGAAGCTTTCTTT.